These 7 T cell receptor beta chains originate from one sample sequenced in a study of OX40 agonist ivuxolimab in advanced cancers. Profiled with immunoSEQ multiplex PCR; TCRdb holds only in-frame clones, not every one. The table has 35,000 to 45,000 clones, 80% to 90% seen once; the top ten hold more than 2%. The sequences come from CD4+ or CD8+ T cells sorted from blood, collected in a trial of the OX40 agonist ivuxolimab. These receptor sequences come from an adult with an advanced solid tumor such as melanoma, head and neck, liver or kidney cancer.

The CDR3 nucleotides read TGTGCCAGCAGTGAAGCGACGGTAGTCCGGGGCGGCTACACCTTC. It codes for CASSEATVVRGGYTF. V usage is TRBV2 and J usage is TRBJ1-2; a possible D gene is TRBD1 (5 bases). Germline V gives CDR1 SNHLY, CDR2 FYNNEI. The CDR3 consists of 15 residues. The V end was cut by 0 bases, the J end by 8 bases, with 16 bases between.

CDR3 amino acids: CAISEGQGYEQYF. The CDR3 DNA sequence: TGTGCCATCAGTGAGGGACAGGGCTACGAGCAGTACTTC. The rearrangement uses TRBV10-3 and TRBJ2-7; 8 nucleotides line up with TRBD1. The CDR3 extends over 13 amino acids. Trimming took 2 bases from V and 3 from J; bases not matched to a gene: 0. CDR1 and CDR2 (germline): ENHRY, SYGVKD.

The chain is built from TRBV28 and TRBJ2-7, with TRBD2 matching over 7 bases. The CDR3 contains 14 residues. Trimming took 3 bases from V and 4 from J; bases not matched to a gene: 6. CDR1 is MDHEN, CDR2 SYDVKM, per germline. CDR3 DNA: TGTGCCAGCAGTTTGTGGAGCGGGGATTACGAGCAGTACTTC. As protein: CASSLWSGDYEQYF.

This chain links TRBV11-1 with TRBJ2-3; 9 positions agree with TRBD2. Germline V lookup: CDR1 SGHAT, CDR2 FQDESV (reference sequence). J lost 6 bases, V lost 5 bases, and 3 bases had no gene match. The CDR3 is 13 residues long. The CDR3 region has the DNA TGTGCCAGCAGCCCGCGGGGGGGCGATACGCAGTATTTT. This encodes CASSPRGGDTQYF.

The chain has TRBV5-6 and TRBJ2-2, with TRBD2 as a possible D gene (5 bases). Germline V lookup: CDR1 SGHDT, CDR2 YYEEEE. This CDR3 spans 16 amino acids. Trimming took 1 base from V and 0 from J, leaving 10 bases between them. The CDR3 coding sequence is TGTGCCAGCAGCTTGAGGAGCGGAGCGAACACCGGGGAGCTGTTTTTT. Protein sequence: CASSLRSGANTGELFF.

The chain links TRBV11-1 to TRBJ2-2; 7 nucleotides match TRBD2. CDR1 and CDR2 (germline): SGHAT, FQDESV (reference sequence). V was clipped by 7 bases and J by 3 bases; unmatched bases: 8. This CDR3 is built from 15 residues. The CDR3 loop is CASTNRDYYTGELFF. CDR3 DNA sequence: TGTGCCAGCACCAACCGGGACTATTACACCGGGGAGCTGTTTTTT.

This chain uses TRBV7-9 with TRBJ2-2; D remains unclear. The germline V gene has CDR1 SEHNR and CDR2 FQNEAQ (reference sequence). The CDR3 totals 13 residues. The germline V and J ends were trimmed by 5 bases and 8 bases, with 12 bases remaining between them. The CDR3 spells CASSLDGPGELFF. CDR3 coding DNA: TGTGCCAGCAGCCTAGACGGACCAGGGGAGCTGTTTTTT.